This T cell receptor (beta chain) was captured in a study of blood T cell repertoires in COVID-19. About the study: Acute-phase and convalescent COVID-19 samples originated in the United States, Italy and Spain. PBMCs, B-cell-depleted T cells, or T cells were the source of the cDNA or gDNA that made up the material.

CDR1 SNHLY and CDR2 FYNNEI come from the germline V gene. The CDR3 is 14 amino acids. With V trimmed by 6 bases and J by 4 bases, 9 bases remained unmatched. In the original workflow: How many nucleated cells were present was estimated from reference gene primer amplification. Generated by immunoSEQ multiplex PCR, the TCRdb table keeps only in-frame clones and is missing some. The DNA was the basis for D and trimming; V, J and clone size are from that table. The sample includes about 75,000 clones, approximately 79% of them seen just once. This clone was seen a few times. The receptor was isolated from a human donor with acute or convalescent COVID-19. The donor label of this sample is uncertain. Sequencing was performed on peripheral blood. This chain connects TRBV2 to TRBJ2-7; 7 positions match TRBD2. CDR3 in DNA: TGTGCCAGCAGCCTTAGCGGGCAAAGATACGAGCAGTACTTC. The encoded protein is CASSLSGQRYEQYF. Looking up the rest from reference TRBV2 and TRBJ2-7 gives the full variable domain: EPEVTQTPSHQVTQMGQEVILRCVPISNHLYFYWYRQILGQKVEFLVSFYNNEISEKSEIFDDQFSVERPDGSNFTLKIRSTKLEDSAMYFCASSLSGQRYEQYFGPGTRLTVT.